A single sample is the source of the 26 T cell receptor beta chains below, sequenced in a study of blood T cell repertoires in COVID-19. Produced via immunoSEQ multiplex PCR; TCRdb's table is partial and in-frame only. Among about 370,000 clones listed, roughly nine tenths were seen once. Sequenced input: peripheral blood. These receptors were taken from a woman younger than 45 with COVID-19, enrolled during active disease.

This chain uses TRBV21-1 with TRBJ2-5; the listed D gene, TRBD2, was not tested against the DNA. TRBV21-1 represents a pseudogene. The CDR3 spans 16 residues. CDR3 in amino acids: CASHSKGGGGQETQYF. DNA of the CDR3: TGTGCCAGCCACAGCAAGGGAGGGGGGGGCCAAGAGACCCAGTACTTC.

This clone has just one count. The genes are TRBV6-5 and TRBJ1-5; weak D call: TRBD1 (6 bases). This CDR3 contains 15 residues. Germline loops: CDR1 MNHEY, CDR2 SVGAGI. V was cut by 0 bases and J by 7 bases, with 13 bases left in between. DNA of the CDR3: TGTGCCAGCAGTTACTCGGCACAGGGAAAACAGCCCCAGCATTTT. Its protein product is CASSYSAQGKQPQHF.

The chain carries TRBV5-4 and TRBJ2-7, with D maybe TRBD1 (5 bases). The germline V and J ends were trimmed by 0 bases and 0 bases, with 7 bases remaining between them. Germline loops: CDR1 SGHNT, CDR2 YYREEE (reference sequence). The CDR3 sequence is 14 residues long. CDR3 nucleotides: TGTGCCAGCAGCTTGGACAGGAGCTCCTACGAGCAGTACTTC. It is translated as CASSLDRSSYEQYF.

The chain has TRBV29-1 and TRBJ1-2; D gene unclear. Germline lookup yields CDR1 SQVTM and CDR2 ANQGSEA. V was cut by 6 bases and J by 0 bases, with 14 bases left in between. CDR3 length: 14 residues. This CDR3 reads CSVDGRPPNYGYTF. The CDR3 DNA sequence: TGCAGCGTCGACGGGAGACCACCTAACTATGGCTACACCTTC.

V and J are TRBV11-2 and TRBJ1-6; 10 positions match TRBD1. The CDR3 is 14 amino acids. The V segment lost 5 bases and the J segment 17 bases; nucleotides outside the gene matches: 12. Germline V gene lookup returns CDR1 SGHAT and CDR2 FQNNGV. CDR3 sequence (DNA): TGTGCCAGCAGCCTATGGGACAGGGGACCCCTTATCCACTTT. Translation: CASSLWDRGPLIHF.

The chain has TRBV2 and TRBJ2-7; D may be TRBD2 (5 bases). V lost 4 bases, J lost 3 bases, and 13 bases lay in between. Germline CDR1 is SNHLY and CDR2 is FYNNEI. The CDR3 extends over 14 amino acids. CDR3 bases: TGTGCCAGCAGTGCGGCCCGGGGAAACTACGAGCAGTACTTC. Protein: CASSAARGNYEQYF. Full variable domain (remainder filled in from reference TRBV2 and TRBJ2-7): EPEVTQTPSHQVTQMGQEVILRCVPISNHLYFYWYRQILGQKVEFLVSFYNNEISEKSEIFDDQFSVERPDGSNFTLKIRSTKLEDSAMYFCASSAARGNYEQYFGPGTRLTVT.

Turning to this clone: A much bigger clone sits one base away, suggesting this may be a read error. The chain has TRBV7-6 and TRBJ1-1, with 8 bases that match TRBD1. From germline, CDR1 is SGHVS and CDR2 FNYEAQ. V shed 5 bases, J shed 0 bases, and the junction held 5 bases outside the gene matches. The CDR3 extends over 15 amino acids. The CDR3 bases are TGTGCCAGCAGCCCCCGGACAGGGATGAACACTGAAGCTTTCTTT. Translating gives CASSPRTGMNTEAFF.

The CDR3 sequence is CASSITSGSYEQFF. The CDR3 DNA reads TGTGCCAGTAGTATAACTAGCGGGAGTTATGAGCAGTTCTTC. The chain has TRBV19 and TRBJ2-1; 11 bases line up with TRBD2. The J segment lost 8 bases and the V segment lost 2 bases, leaving 2 bases of the junction unmatched. The germline V gene encodes CDR1 LNHDA and CDR2 SQIVND (reference sequence). The CDR3 has 14 residues.

This CDR3 is CASSRPGTGGKNYGYTF. The CDR3 DNA follows: TGTGCCAGCAGCCGACCCGGGACAGGGGGCAAAAACTATGGCTACACCTTC. The V call is TRBV14, the J call TRBJ1-2, with TRBD1 matching 12 bases. The CDR3 is made up of 17 amino acids. The junction had 8 bases not matched to a gene; V was cut back by 4 bases and J by 2 bases. Per the germline V gene, CDR1 is SGHDN and CDR2 is FVKESK.

The V gene is TRBV11-2, the J gene TRBJ2-7; D is possibly TRBD2 (5 bases). Trimming stripped 3 bases from V and 7 bases from J, with 13 bases between. Germline values: CDR1 SGHAT, CDR2 FQNNGV. This CDR3 is built from 13 residues. DNA of the CDR3: TGTGCCAGCAGCTTTTCAGCCGGGAAAGAGCAGTACGTC. Translating it yields CASSFSAGKEQYV.

This rearrangement joins TRBV19 to TRBJ2-5; maybe TRBD1 (6 bases). With 3 bases removed from V and 5 bases from J, the gap between germline ends came to 13 bases. Germline V gene lookup returns CDR1 LNHDA and CDR2 SQIVND (reference sequence). This CDR3 has 14 residues. Here the CDR3 reads CASSIEQGRETQYF. Written as DNA, the CDR3 is TGTGCCAGTAGTATCGAACAGGGAAGGGAGACCCAGTACTTC. The full variable domain, in which reference TRBV19 and TRBJ2-5 provide the parts outside the CDR3, is DGGITQSPKYLFRKEGQNVTLSCEQNLNHDAMYWYRQDPGQGLRLIYYSQIVNDFQKGDIAEGYSVSREKKESFPLTVTSAQKNPTAFYLCASSIEQGRETQYFGPGTRLLVL.

The chain has TRBV5-1 and TRBJ2-1; TRBD2 matches 8 bases. Germline V gene lookup returns CDR1 SGHRS and CDR2 YFSETQ. J was trimmed by 5 bases and V by 2 bases; bases with no gene match: 6. The CDR3 is made up of 15 amino acids. The CDR3, as DNA: TGCGCCAGCAGCTTAAGCGGGAGCCGTCACAATGAGCAGTTCTTC. It is translated as CASSLSGSRHNEQFF.

The V and J genes are TRBV18 and TRBJ1-2; D is unresolved. Deletions cut 3 bases from V and 3 bases from J, with 17 bases between. This CDR3 spans 16 amino acids. Germline V gives CDR1 KGHSH, CDR2 LQKENI. The CDR3 reads CASSPTPAGTDYGYTF. CDR3 DNA sequence: TGTGCCAGCTCACCGACCCCGGCGGGTACAGACTATGGCTACACCTTC.

V usage is TRBV19 and J usage is TRBJ2-5; a weak D match, TRBD2 (6 bases). V shed 4 bases and J shed 2 bases, with 17 bases lying between them. CDR3 size: 16 residues. Germline lookup yields CDR1 LNHDA and CDR2 SQIVND (reference sequence). CDR3 DNA sequence: TGTGCCAGTAGTACAGCGATCGGGAGCCGACAAGAGACCCAGTACTTC. Translation gives CASSTAIGSRQETQYF.

This clone was counted between two and nine times. The V call is TRBV7-2, the J call TRBJ1-5; 9 nucleotides line up with TRBD1. Losses at the gene ends were 2 bases for V and 2 bases for J; bases not matched to a gene: 1. Germline-derived CDR1 and CDR2 are SGHTA and FQGNSA. This CDR3 contains 15 residues. CDR3 amino acids: CASSLRTGGNQPQHF. Here the CDR3 DNA reads TGTGCCAGCAGCTTAAGGACAGGGGGCAATCAGCCCCAGCATTTT.

The chain has TRBV5-6 and TRBJ2-7; a possible D gene is TRBD2 (6 bases). V was shortened by 1 base and J by 9 bases, with 11 bases between the two germline ends. Germline assignment: CDR1 SGHDT and CDR2 YYEEEE. The CDR3 sequence is 12 residues long. CDR3 in DNA: TGTGCCAGCAGCTTGTCTCCCGGGGGGCAGTACTTC. Its translation: CASSLSPGGQYF.

This clone was recorded once. The rearrangement joins TRBV9 to TRBJ2-2, with 13 bases matching TRBD2. The CDR3 loop spans 22 amino acids. After removal of 0 bases from V and 4 bases from J, the junction contained 18 bases not matched to a gene. Germline V gene data show CDR1 as SGDLS and CDR2 as YYNGEE. The CDR3 sequence: CASSVATHTGLAGEWGTGELFF. DNA of the CDR3: TGTGCCAGCAGCGTAGCTACCCATACCGGACTAGCGGGAGAGTGGGGCACCGGGGAGCTGTTTTTT.

V and J are TRBV10-1 and TRBJ1-2, with TRBD1 matching over 9 bases. Losses at the gene ends were 3 bases for V and 4 bases for J; bases not matched to a gene: 3. Germline values: CDR1 WNHNN, CDR2 SYGVQD (reference sequence). This CDR3 has 14 residues. This CDR3 is CASSDGQGTYGYTF. As DNA, the CDR3 is TGCGCCAGCAGTGACGGACAGGGGACCTATGGCTACACCTTC.

V usage is TRBV29-1 and J usage is TRBJ2-5; no definite D call. The CDR3 totals 14 residues. V was clipped by 0 bases and J by 1 base, with 9 bases between them. Germline assignment: CDR1 SQVTM and CDR2 ANQGSEA. The CDR3 sequence is CSVEDLNSQETQYF. The CDR3 DNA reads TGCAGCGTTGAAGATCTTAACAGCCAAGAGACCCAGTACTTC.

The table lists this clone with a count of one. A junction boundary mismatches the germline segment, possibly from a read error. The rearrangement links TRBV19 to TRBJ1-2; D gene unclear. The CDR3 is 11 residues long. Germline-derived CDR1 and CDR2 are LNHDA and SQIVND (reference sequence). CDR3 in amino acids: CASRGRERVNF. The CDR3 coding sequence is TGTGCCAGTAGGGGTAGGGAGAGGGTTAACTTC.

This clone was detected a few times. The V and J genes are TRBV6-4 and TRBJ2-3; 9 nucleotides line up with TRBD2. J gave up 0 bases and V 3 bases, and 1 base lay outside the gene matches. This CDR3 contains 15 residues. Germline assignment: CDR1 MRHNA and CDR2 SNTAGT. The CDR3 loop is CASSELAGSTDTQYF. CDR3 coding DNA: TGTGCCAGCAGTGAGCTAGCGGGGAGCACAGATACGCAGTATTTT.

This chain uses TRBV13 with TRBJ2-1; TRBD2 agrees at 10 bases. This CDR3 comprises 17 residues. Trimming removed 5 bases from V and 1 base from J; junction bases left unmatched: 8. Germline-derived CDR1 and CDR2 are PRHDT and FYEKMQ (reference sequence). The CDR3 loop reads CASSTRLAGQSYNEQFF. CDR3 coding DNA: TGTGCCAGCAGCACGCGACTAGCGGGCCAGTCCTACAATGAGCAGTTCTTC.

The J gene is TRBJ1-3, the V gene TRBV4-2; tentative D call: TRBD1 (5 bases). Trimming shortened V by 1 base and J by 0 bases, and 13 bases separated the two germline ends. The CDR3 contains 17 residues. Germline loops: CDR1 LGHNA, CDR2 YNFKEQ. The CDR3 nucleotides read TGTGCCAGCAGCCAAGGGGTTGTGGGGGGCTCTGGAAACACCATATATTTT. It is translated as CASSQGVVGGSGNTIYF.

The genes are TRBV5-1 and TRBJ1-2, with TRBD1 matching over 9 bases. V lost 0 bases to trimming and J lost 4 bases; unmatched junction nucleotides: 13. Germline V lookup: CDR1 SGHRS, CDR2 YFSETQ. This CDR3 comprises 18 residues. CDR3 amino acids: CASSLAVGTGLVAYGYTF. CDR3 bases: TGCGCCAGCAGCTTGGCCGTTGGGACAGGGTTGGTGGCCTATGGCTACACCTTC.

V is TRBV23-1 and J is TRBJ2-7, with 7 bases lining up with TRBD1. TRBV23-1 is treated as an ORF (open reading frame) with a function not yet certain. This CDR3 has 12 amino acids. V shed 7 bases and J 6 bases; nucleotides not matched to a gene: 6. CDR3 region: CASIPPGGEQYF. The DNA for the CDR3 is TGCGCCAGCATTCCTCCAGGGGGCGAGCAGTACTTC.

This chain uses TRBV29-1 with TRBJ2-3; D may be TRBD2 (7 bases). This CDR3 is 16 amino acids long. Trimming shortened V by 3 bases and J by 1 base, and 17 bases separated the two germline ends. The germline gives CDR1 SQVTM, CDR2 ANQGSEA. The CDR3 loop is CSVDLRGGRGTDTQYF. The CDR3 region has the DNA TGCAGCGTTGACCTGAGGGGGGGCAGAGGCACAGATACGCAGTATTTT.